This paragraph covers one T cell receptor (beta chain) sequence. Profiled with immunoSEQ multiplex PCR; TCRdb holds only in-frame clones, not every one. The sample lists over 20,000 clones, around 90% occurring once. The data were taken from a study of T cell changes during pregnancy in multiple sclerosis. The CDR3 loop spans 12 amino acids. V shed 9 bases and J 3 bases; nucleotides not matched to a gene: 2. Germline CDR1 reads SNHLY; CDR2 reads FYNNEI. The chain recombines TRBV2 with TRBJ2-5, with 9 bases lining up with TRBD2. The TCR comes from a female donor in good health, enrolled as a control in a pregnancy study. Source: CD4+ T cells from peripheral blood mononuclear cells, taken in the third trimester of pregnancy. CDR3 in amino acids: CARGGGEETQYF. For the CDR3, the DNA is TGTGCCAGGGGCGGGGGGGAAGAGACCCAGTACTTC.